These T cell receptor beta chains were read from a single sample in a study of cytomegalovirus exposure and HLA in healthy donors. Clones were sequenced by immunoSEQ multiplex PCR, and TCRdb holds only the in-frame ones, with some missing. The table includes 95,000 to 110,000 clones, about 80% detected once. Sequencing was carried out using PBMCs. The receptors originated from a man under 40 in good health and CMV-seropositive. Each CDR3 is given with its conserved first and last residue. The D gene is left open where the match is weak. Size values are once, few and many counts, or a class for expanded clones, and some rows have none.

j_call clone_size v_call d_call cdr3_nt cdr3_aa
TRBJ2-5 . TRBV4-2 TRBD2 TGTGCCAGCAGCCAAGATCCAAGGGTAGCGGGGGAGGAGACCCAGTACTTC CASSQDPRVAGEETQYF
TRBJ1-6 . TRBV27 . TGTGCCAGCAGAGTACAGGGTGCACGATCACCCCTCCACTTT CASRVQGARSPLHF
TRBJ2-6 . TRBV7-9 . TGTGCCAGCAGCGGGAGATCCTCTGGGGCCAACGTCCTGACTTTC CASSGRSSGANVLTF
TRBJ2-5 . TRBV6-5 TRBD1 TGTGCCAGCAGACCCTATACAGGGGCGAAGACCCAGTACTTC CASRPYTGAKTQYF
TRBJ2-1 once TRBV4-1 . TGCGCCAGCAGCCAAGATGGGACAAGATACAATGAGCAGTTCTTC CASSQDGTRYNEQFF
TRBJ1-3 . TRBV7-9 . TGTGCCAGCAGAGGGGCGTCGGCAGGAAACACCATATATTTT CASRGASAGNTIYF
TRBJ1-5 . TRBV5-6 . TGTGCCAGCAGCTTGGGGGGCAGAGGCGGCAATCAGCCCCAGCATTTT CASSLGGRGGNQPQHF
TRBJ2-3 few TRBV12-2 . TGTGCAAGTCGCTTAGTCCTTTGGTCTAGCGGGGTTCACACAGATACGCAGTATTTT CASRLVLWSSGVHTDTQYF
TRBJ1-1 . TRBV15 . TGTGCCACCAGCGGGGGACACAACATGAACACTGAAGCTTTCTTT CATSGGHNMNTEAFF
TRBJ2-1 once TRBV7-9 TRBD2 TGTGCCAGCAGACCGCGGGGGACGATTTACAATGAGCAGTTCTTC CASRPRGTIYNEQFF
TRBJ1-1 few TRBV29-1 . TGCAGCGTCCGCAGGGGTATGAACACTGAAGCTTTCTTT CSVRRGMNTEAFF
TRBJ2-1 . TRBV27 . TGTGCCAGCAGTCAACAGGGAAATGAGCAGTTCTTC CASSQQGNEQFF
TRBJ2-3 once TRBV1 . TGCACCAGCAGCAACCGGACTGCCCAAAGCACAGATACGCAGTATTTT CTSSNRTAQSTDTQYF
TRBJ1-4 . TRBV21-1 . TGTGCCAGCAGAGACAGGGGTGCAACTAATGAAAAACTGTTTTTT CASRDRGATNEKLFF
TRBJ1-6 . TRBV27 TRBD1 TGTGCCAGCAGTTTTGGGAGACAGGGGGCGAATTCACCCCTCCACTTT CASSFGRQGANSPLHF
TRBJ2-5 . TRBV19 . TGTGCCAGTAGTTCCTCTAGGACAAGGGGTGGCGAGACCCAGTACTTC CASSSSRTRGGETQYF
TRBJ2-7 . TRBV19 . TGTGCCAGTAGTATAGAACCCGGCGGAGGTACCTACGAGCAGTACTTC CASSIEPGGGTYEQYF
TRBJ2-3 . TRBV5-1 . TGCGCCAGCAGCTTTCAGGCAGGCACAGATACGCAGTATTTT CASSFQAGTDTQYF
TRBJ1-3 . TRBV7-9 . TGTGCCAGCAGCTTAGCGGATGGGAGCTCTGGAAACACCATATATTTT CASSLADGSSGNTIYF
TRBJ2-1 . TRBV7-3 . TGTGCCAGCAGCGGAACAGGGCATGAGCAGTTCTTC CASSGTGHEQFF
TRBJ2-6 . TRBV25-1 . TGTGCCAGCACCCCAGGGGTGGGCCTACCATCTGGGGCCAACGTCCTGACTTTC CASTPGVGLPSGANVLTF
TRBJ2-7 . TRBV5-5 TRBD1 TGTGCCAGCGGCGCGACTGGACAGGGGGGCGAGCAGTACTTC CASGATGQGGEQYF
TRBJ2-3 . TRBV11-2 TRBD2 TGTGCCAGCACCTCTCGGGGGGGTATCACAGATACGCAGTATTTT CASTSRGGITDTQYF
TRBJ1-1 . TRBV6-5 . TGTGCCAGCAGTCTAAGCAGGGCGTCGAACACTGAAGCTTTCTTT CASSLSRASNTEAFF
TRBJ1-2 . TRBV19 TRBD1 TGTGCCGGACAGGGGGCTACGGGTGATGGCTACACCTTC CAGQGATGDGYTF
TRBJ2-7 . TRBV2 . TGTGCCAGCAGTGAGGCCCGGGTTACGCAGTACTTC CASSEARVTQYF
TRBJ1-2 . TRBV6-5 TRBD1 TGTGCCAGCAGTTCCACCGGGACAGGGTTTTCGTATGGCTACACCTTC CASSSTGTGFSYGYTF
TRBJ2-1 . TRBV6-5 TRBD2 TGTGCCAGCAGTTACGGCCGACTAGCGGGGGTCAATGAGCAGTTCTTC CASSYGRLAGVNEQFF
TRBJ1-1 . TRBV5-1 TRBD1 TGCGCCAGCAGAGTCCCAGGGGGCGAGTCGGGGGCTTTCTTT CASRVPGGESGAFF
TRBJ1-1 . TRBV10-2 . TGCGCCAGCAGTGAACCCCAGGGGCTTAACACTGAAGCTTTCTTT CASSEPQGLNTEAFF
TRBJ2-3 . TRBV5-1 . TGCGCCAGCAGCTTGACTAGTCAAGTGACAGATACGCAGTATTTT CASSLTSQVTDTQYF
TRBJ2-7 . TRBV7-9 . TGTGCCAGCAGCTTTTTAGACAGATACTACGAGCAGTACTTC CASSFLDRYYEQYF
TRBJ2-7 . TRBV19 . TGTGCCAGTAGTATTGGGAGGTACGAGCAGTACTTC CASSIGRYEQYF
TRBJ2-5 . TRBV9 . TGTGCCAGCAGCGTAGATGCCGAGGAAGAGACCCAGTACTTC CASSVDAEEETQYF
TRBJ2-7 once TRBV5-1 . TGCGCCAGCAGCTTTAATGGAGGGGACCACGAGCAGTACTTC CASSFNGGDHEQYF
TRBJ1-4 . TRBV10-3 . TGTGCCATCAGTGAGGTCAAGCAGGTGTTGACTGAAAAACTGTTTTTT CAISEVKQVLTEKLFF
TRBJ2-5 . TRBV29-1 TRBD1 TGCAGCGTTGAAGGGACAGGGGTTGGGGAGACCCAGTACTTC CSVEGTGVGETQYF
TRBJ2-1 once TRBV27 . TGTGCCAGCAGTTTTGGTCGAGCGAACAATGAGCAGTTCTTC CASSFGRANNEQFF
TRBJ1-2 . TRBV7-9 TRBD1 TGTGCCAGCAGCTCGTGGACAGGGGGCCACGAGGGCTACACCTTC CASSSWTGGHEGYTF
TRBJ1-2 . TRBV2 . TGTGCCAGCAGTCAGACTAACTATGGCTACACCTTC CASSQTNYGYTF
TRBJ2-5 . TRBV27 . TGTGCCAGCAGTTTGATCCCCTCTATAGATTCAATGGAGACCCAGTACTTC CASSLIPSIDSMETQYF
TRBJ1-1 . TRBV6-5 TRBD1 TGTGCCAGCAGAACCGGGACAGCCTTGAACACTGAAGCTTTCTTT CASRTGTALNTEAFF
TRBJ2-1 . TRBV7-2 TRBD2 TGTGCCAGCAGCTTAGTTCTAGCGGGAGGCATAGAGCAGTTCTTC CASSLVLAGGIEQFF
TRBJ2-7 . TRBV11-2 TRBD1 TGTGCCAGCAGCCCGCCGGGACAGGCAGCCTACGAGCAGTACTTC CASSPPGQAAYEQYF
TRBJ1-6 . TRBV7-9 . TGTGCCAGCAGTCACGACAGGAGTAATTCACCCCTCCACTTT CASSHDRSNSPLHF
TRBJ1-2 . TRBV9 . TGTGCCAGCAGCGACGACAGGACTCCTAACTATGGCTACACCTTC CASSDDRTPNYGYTF
TRBJ2-2 . TRBV15 . TGTGCCACCAGCAGAGAAGGGGCCGGGGAGCTGTTTTTT CATSREGAGELFF
TRBJ2-7 . TRBV10-3 . TGTGCCATCAGTGAGTCAGGGGCTGGCCACGAGCAGTACTTC CAISESGAGHEQYF
TRBJ1-2 . TRBV4-1 TRBD1 TGCGCCAGCAGCCAAACGACAGGGATCTATGGCTACACCTTC CASSQTTGIYGYTF
TRBJ2-1 . TRBV7-9 . TGTGCCAGCAGCTCGGAGTTCTTC CASSSEFF
TRBJ2-3 . TRBV30 TRBD1 TGTGCCTGGGAGACAGGGGGAACAGATACGCAGTATTTT CAWETGGTDTQYF
TRBJ1-5 few TRBV6-1 . TGTGCCAGCGGGAGACACCAGAATCAGCCCCAGCATTTT CASGRHQNQPQHF
TRBJ2-5 . TRBV27 . TGTGCCAGCAGCACTTGGGCCAGAGAGACCCAGTACTTC CASSTWARETQYF
TRBJ1-3 few TRBV2 TRBD1 TGTGCCAGCAGAGAAGGGACAGGCGGAATCGGAAACACCATATATTTT CASREGTGGIGNTIYF
TRBJ2-7 . TRBV4-1 TRBD1 TGCGCCAGCAGCCAAGGAACGACAGGGGGGAACGAGCAGTACTTC CASSQGTTGGNEQYF